These 13 T cell receptor beta chains originate from one sample sequenced in a study of T cell repertoires in aging, cancer and after chemotherapy. TRB rearrangements spanning V, D and J were amplified using mixed TRB-A/B primers. In TCRdb, the multiplex PCR reads were re-called with MiXCR into one record per CDR3 protein. This sample has some 3,100 distinct CDR3 sequences; 28% occur once, and the top ten carry about 8.1%. The template was genomic DNA from peripheral blood, not RNA. Sequences were obtained from blood. Receptors were obtained from a human donor with a solid tumor.

This clonotype was recorded a few times. The CDR3 sequence is CASSLDLSGVTEAFF. The DNA for the CDR3 is TGTGCCAGCTCCCTAGATCTTTCAGGGGTCACTGAAGCTTTCTTT. The V and J genes are TRBV6-6 and TRBJ1-1; the D gene is possibly TRBD1 (6 bases). Germline V gene lookup returns CDR1 MNHNY and CDR2 SVGAGI (reference sequence). This CDR3 contains 15 residues. Trimming stripped 8 bases from V and 4 bases from J, with 20 bases between.

V is TRBV20-1 and J is TRBJ2-5; 11 bases are shared with TRBD2. This CDR3 region has 14 residues. Germline loops: CDR1 DFQATT, CDR2 SNEGSKA (reference sequence). The ends lost 7 bases at V and 5 bases at J; junction bases unmatched: 9. The CDR3 spells CSGYSGRARETQYF. The CDR3 bases are TGCAGTGGGTATAGCGGGAGGGCCCGGGAGACCCAGTACTTC.

This chain links TRBV19 with TRBJ2-3, with D perhaps TRBD2 (5 bases). Trimming shortened V by 4 bases and J by 3 bases, and 5 bases separated the two germline ends. Germline V gives CDR1 LNHDA, CDR2 SQIVND (reference sequence). The CDR3 has 12 residues. The CDR3: CASSSGTDTQYF. The CDR3 region has the DNA TGTGCCAGTAGTAGCGGGACAGATACGCAGTATTTT.

This clonotype is judged large (0.1 to 1%). The chain has TRBV19 and TRBJ2-2, with D possibly being TRBD2 (6 bases). V dropped 10 bases and J dropped 5 bases, with 14 bases sitting between them. The CDR3 is 13 amino acids. CDR1 is LNHDA and CDR2 is SQIVND in the germline V gene (reference sequence). CDR3 in DNA: TGTGCCACCTCCAATCGGGGGACCGGGGAGCTGTTTTTT. It specifies CATSNRGTGELFF.

By share, this clonotype counts as medium-sized (0.01 to 0.1%). The chain has TRBV29-1 and TRBJ1-3, with D uncertain. The germline CDR1 and CDR2 sequences are SQVTM and ANQGSEA. Trimming removed 2 bases from V and 0 bases from J, with 8 bases in between. This CDR3 is 14 amino acids long. This CDR3 is CSVELGNSGNTIYF. The CDR3 DNA follows: TGCAGCGTTGAACTCGGGAACTCTGGAAACACCATATATTTT.

This chain connects TRBV6-5 to TRBJ2-1; TRBD2 aligns across 7 bases. The CDR3 has 14 amino acids. Per germline, CDR1 MNHEY and CDR2 SVGAGI. J lost 5 bases, V lost 10 bases, and 11 bases had no gene match. The DNA of the CDR3 is TGTGCCATCATGCCGGGACTACCTCACAATGAGCAGTTCTTC. Its protein product is CAIMPGLPHNEQFF.

This clonotype ranks as medium-sized. CDR3 DNA sequence: TGTGCCAGCAGCTGGGGGGGAACTAGTCAGCCCCAGCATTTT. Amino acid sequence: CASSWGGTSQPQHF. This chain uses TRBV6-1 with TRBJ1-5; a weak D match, TRBD1 (5 bases). V was clipped by 6 bases and J by 6 bases, with 15 bases between them. The CDR3 covers 14 residues. Germline-derived CDR1 and CDR2 are MNHNS and SASEGT.

This clonotype was counted between two and nine times. The rearrangement uses TRBV6-4 and TRBJ2-2; D gene ambiguous. V dropped 4 bases and J dropped 2 bases, with 11 bases sitting between them. The germline gives CDR1 MRHNA, CDR2 SNTAGT. The CDR3 extends over 15 amino acids. The CDR3 loop is CASSARLGNTGELFF. Here the CDR3 DNA reads TGTGCCAGCAGTGCGAGGCTGGGTAACACCGGGGAGCTGTTTTTT.

This clonotype is termed medium-sized (0.01 to 0.1%). The CDR3 loop reads CASSWGQAWNQPQHF. DNA for the CDR3: TGTGCCAGCAGTTGGGGACAGGCCTGGAATCAGCCCCAGCATTTT. V gene TRBV6-6 combines with J gene TRBJ1-5; 8 bases fit TRBD1. In germline, CDR1 is MNHNY, CDR2 SVGAGI (reference sequence). The CDR3 loop spans 15 amino acids. V gave up 4 bases and J gave up 4 bases; unmatched junction bases: 6.

This clonotype occurred a few times. The chain couples TRBV7-2 to TRBJ1-2; D is unclear. Germline CDR1 SGHTA, CDR2 FQGNSA. V lost 5 bases and J lost 2, with 9 bases in between. The CDR3 spans 13 residues. CDR3: CASSPSPNYGYTF. The CDR3 DNA sequence: TGTGCCAGCAGCCCGTCCCCCAACTATGGCTACACCTTC.

The rearrangement uses TRBV7-9 and TRBJ1-1; D may be TRBD1 (5 bases). The germline gives CDR1 SEHNR, CDR2 FQNEAQ (reference sequence). CDR3 length: 13 residues. Trimming pared 5 bases from V and 3 bases from J, leaving 10 bases between. The CDR3 region is CASSLTRDTEAFF. For the CDR3, the DNA is TGTGCCAGCAGCCTGACCAGGGACACTGAAGCTTTCTTT. The full variable domain, its missing parts supplied by reference TRBV7-9 and TRBJ1-1, is DTGVSQNPRHKITKRGQNVTFRCDPISEHNRLYWYRQTLGQGPEFLTYFQNEAQLEKSRLLSDRFSAERPKGSFSTLEIQRTEQGDSAMYLCASSLTRDTEAFFGQGTRLTVV.

The chain has TRBV18 and TRBJ2-7; 7 nucleotides agree with TRBD1. CDR1 is KGHSH and CDR2 is LQKENI in the germline V gene. The J segment lost 2 bases and the V segment lost 5 bases, leaving 6 bases of the junction unmatched. CDR3 size: 14 residues. CDR3 protein: CASSTGAVTYEQYF. The CDR3 DNA reads TGTGCCAGCTCAACAGGGGCGGTAACCTACGAGCAGTACTTC.

By frequency in the sample, this clonotype is large. The junction and the germline gene differ at one end; a read error may be behind it. The chain joins TRBV29-1 to TRBJ2-2; 7 bases agree with TRBD1. CDR3 size: 14 residues. From germline, CDR1 is SQVTM and CDR2 ANQGSEA. The CDR3 is CSVEGGERTGELFF. For the CDR3, the DNA is TGCAGCGTAGAAGGGGGCGAAAGGACCGGGGAGCTGTTTTTT.